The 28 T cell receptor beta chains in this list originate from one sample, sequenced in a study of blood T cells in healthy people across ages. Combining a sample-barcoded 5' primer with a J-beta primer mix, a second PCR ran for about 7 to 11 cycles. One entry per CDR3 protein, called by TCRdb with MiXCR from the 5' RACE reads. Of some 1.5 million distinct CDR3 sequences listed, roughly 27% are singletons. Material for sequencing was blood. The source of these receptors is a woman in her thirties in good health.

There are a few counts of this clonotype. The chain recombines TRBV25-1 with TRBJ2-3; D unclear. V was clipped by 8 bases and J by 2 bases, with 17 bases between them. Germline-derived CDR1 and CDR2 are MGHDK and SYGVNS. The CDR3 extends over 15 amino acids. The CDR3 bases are TGTGCCAGCGGGCTGGGATTCGAAAACACAGATACGCAGTATTTT. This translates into CASGLGFENTDTQYF.

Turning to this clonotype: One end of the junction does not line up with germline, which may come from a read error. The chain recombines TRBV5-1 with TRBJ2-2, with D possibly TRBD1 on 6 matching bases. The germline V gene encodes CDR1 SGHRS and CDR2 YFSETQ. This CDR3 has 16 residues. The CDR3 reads CTSSLGATSGPGELFF. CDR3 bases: TGCACCAGCAGCTTGGGGGCGACAAGTGGCCCCGGGGAGCTGTTTTTT. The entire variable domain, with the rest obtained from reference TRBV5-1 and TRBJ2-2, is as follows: KAGVTQTPRYLIKTRGQQVTLSCSPISGHRSVSWYQQTPGQGLQFLFEYFSETQRNKGNFPGRFSGRQFSNSRSEMNVSTLELGDSALYLCTSSLGATSGPGELFFGEGSRLTVL.

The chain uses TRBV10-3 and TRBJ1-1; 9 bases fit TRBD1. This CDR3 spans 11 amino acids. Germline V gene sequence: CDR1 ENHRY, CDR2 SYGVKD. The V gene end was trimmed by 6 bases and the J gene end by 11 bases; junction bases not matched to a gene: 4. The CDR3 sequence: CAIRATGGAFF. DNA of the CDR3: TGTGCCATCAGGGCGACAGGGGGTGCTTTCTTT.

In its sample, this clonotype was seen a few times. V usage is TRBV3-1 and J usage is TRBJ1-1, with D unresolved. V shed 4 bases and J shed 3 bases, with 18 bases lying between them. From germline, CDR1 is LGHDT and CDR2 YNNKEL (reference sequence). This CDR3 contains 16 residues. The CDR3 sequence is CASSRSGPRADTEAFF. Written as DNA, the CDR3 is TGTGCCAGCAGCCGAAGTGGACCCCGGGCTGACACTGAAGCTTTCTTT. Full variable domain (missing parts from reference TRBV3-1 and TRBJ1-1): DTAVSQTPKYLVTQMGNDKSIKCEQNLGHDTMYWYKQDSKKFLKIMFSYNNKELIINETVPNRFSPKSPDKAHLNLHINSLELGDSAVYFCASSRSGPRADTEAFFGQGTRLTVV.

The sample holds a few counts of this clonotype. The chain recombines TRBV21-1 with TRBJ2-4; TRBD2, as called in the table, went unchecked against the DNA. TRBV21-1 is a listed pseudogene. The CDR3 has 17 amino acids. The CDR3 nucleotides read TGTGCCAGCAGCCCTAGCGGGAGGCACCTAGCCAAAAACATTCAGTACTTC. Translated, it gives CASSPSGRHLAKNIQYF.

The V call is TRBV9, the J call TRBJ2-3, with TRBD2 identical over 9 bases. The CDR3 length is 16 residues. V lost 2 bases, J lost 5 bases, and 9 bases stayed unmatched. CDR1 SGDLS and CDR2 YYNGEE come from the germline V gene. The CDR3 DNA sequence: TGTGCCAGCAGCGTTTTGGGGACTAGCATCGGAGATACGCAGTATTTT. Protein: CASSVLGTSIGDTQYF.

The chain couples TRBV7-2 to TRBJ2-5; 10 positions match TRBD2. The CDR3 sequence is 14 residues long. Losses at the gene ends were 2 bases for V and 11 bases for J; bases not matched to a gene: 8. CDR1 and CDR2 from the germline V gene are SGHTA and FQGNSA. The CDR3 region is CASSLKRGGSEQYF. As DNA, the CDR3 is TGTGCCAGCAGCTTAAAGCGGGGGGGTAGTGAGCAGTACTTC.

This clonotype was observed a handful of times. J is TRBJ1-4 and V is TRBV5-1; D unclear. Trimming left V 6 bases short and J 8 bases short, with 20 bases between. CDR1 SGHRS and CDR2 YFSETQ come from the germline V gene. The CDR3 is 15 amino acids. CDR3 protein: CASTLGGVTGEKLFF. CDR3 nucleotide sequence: TGCGCCAGCACCCTAGGTGGGGTCACGGGAGAAAAACTGTTTTTT.

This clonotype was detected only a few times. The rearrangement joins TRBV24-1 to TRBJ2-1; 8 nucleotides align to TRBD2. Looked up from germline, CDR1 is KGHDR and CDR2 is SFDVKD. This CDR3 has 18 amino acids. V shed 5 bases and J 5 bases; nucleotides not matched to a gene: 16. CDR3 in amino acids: CATSVRLSGLDLHNEQFF. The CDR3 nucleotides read TGTGCCACCAGTGTACGGCTGTCGGGACTAGACCTCCACAATGAGCAGTTCTTC.

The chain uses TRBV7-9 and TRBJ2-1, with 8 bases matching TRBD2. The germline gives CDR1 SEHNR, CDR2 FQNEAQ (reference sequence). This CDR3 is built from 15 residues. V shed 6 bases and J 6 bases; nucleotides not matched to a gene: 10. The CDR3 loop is CASSRGGLGGNEQFF. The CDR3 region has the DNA TGTGCCAGCAGTCGCGGGGGGCTGGGCGGCAATGAGCAGTTCTTC.

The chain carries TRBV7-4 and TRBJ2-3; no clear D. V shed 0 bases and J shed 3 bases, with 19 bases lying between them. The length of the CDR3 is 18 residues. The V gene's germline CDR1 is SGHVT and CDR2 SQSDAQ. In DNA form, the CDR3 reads TGTGCCAGCAGCTTAGCGCGAGAAGCGAATAAGGCGACAGATACGCAGTATTTT. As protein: CASSLAREANKATDTQYF.

This CDR3 is CASSQGTTGNEQFF. Here the CDR3 DNA reads TGCGCCAGCAGCCAGGGGACTACGGGTAATGAGCAGTTCTTC. The chain is built from TRBV5-1 and TRBJ2-1; possibly TRBD2 for D (7 bases). The length of the CDR3 is 14 residues. The V end was cut by 4 bases, the J end by 7 bases, with 15 bases between. Germline V CDR1 and CDR2: SGHRS, YFSETQ.

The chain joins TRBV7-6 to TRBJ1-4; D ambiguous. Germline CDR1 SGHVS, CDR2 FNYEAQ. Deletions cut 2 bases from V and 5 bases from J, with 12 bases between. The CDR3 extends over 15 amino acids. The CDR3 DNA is TGTGCCAGCAGCTTAACTAGGGCCTCGAATGAAAAACTGTTTTTT. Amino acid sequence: CASSLTRASNEKLFF.

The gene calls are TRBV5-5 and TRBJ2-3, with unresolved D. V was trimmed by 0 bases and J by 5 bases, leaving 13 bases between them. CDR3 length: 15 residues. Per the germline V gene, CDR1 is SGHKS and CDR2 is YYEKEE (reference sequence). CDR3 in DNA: TGTGCCAGCAGCTTGGTACCGACTCGGCGAGATACGCAGTATTTT. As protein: CASSLVPTRRDTQYF.

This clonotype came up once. The CDR3 loop reads CASRPGTGADTQYF. The DNA for the CDR3 is TGTGCCAGCAGACCCGGGACAGGGGCAGATACGCAGTATTTT. The chain couples TRBV12-3 or TRBV12-4 to TRBJ2-3; 10 nucleotides line up with TRBD1. The junction had 4 bases not matched to a gene; V was cut back by 6 bases and J by 4 bases. CDR3 length: 14 residues.

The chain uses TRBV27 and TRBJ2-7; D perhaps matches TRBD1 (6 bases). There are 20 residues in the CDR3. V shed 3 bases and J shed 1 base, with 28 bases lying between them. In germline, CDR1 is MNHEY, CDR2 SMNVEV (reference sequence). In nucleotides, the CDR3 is TGTGCCAGCAGTTTCCACGGCGCCAGGGGCTCTGGGGATAGGTCCTACGAGCAGTACTTC. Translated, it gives CASSFHGARGSGDRSYEQYF.

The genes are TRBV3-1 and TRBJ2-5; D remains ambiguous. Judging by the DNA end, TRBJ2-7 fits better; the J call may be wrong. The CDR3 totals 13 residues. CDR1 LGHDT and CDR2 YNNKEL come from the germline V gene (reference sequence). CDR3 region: CASSQRAGYEQYF. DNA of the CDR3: TGTGCCAGCAGCCAACGCGCCGGCTACGAGCAGTACTTC.

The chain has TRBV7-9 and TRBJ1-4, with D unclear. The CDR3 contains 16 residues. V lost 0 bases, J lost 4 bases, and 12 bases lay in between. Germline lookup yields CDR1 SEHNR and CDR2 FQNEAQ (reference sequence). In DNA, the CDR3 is TGTGCCAGCAGCTTAGCCCAGACGGACTTTAATGAAAAACTGTTTTTT. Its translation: CASSLAQTDFNEKLFF.

The CDR3 DNA reads as TGTGCCAGCTCACCAGTATTGCAGGGGTCCCACGAGCAGTACTTC. Protein sequence: CASSPVLQGSHEQYF. The V call is TRBV18, the J call TRBJ2-7, with D perhaps TRBD1 (6 bases). Deletions cut 2 bases from V and 5 bases from J, with 16 bases between. Germline V gene sequence: CDR1 KGHSH, CDR2 LQKENI. The CDR3 runs to 15 residues.

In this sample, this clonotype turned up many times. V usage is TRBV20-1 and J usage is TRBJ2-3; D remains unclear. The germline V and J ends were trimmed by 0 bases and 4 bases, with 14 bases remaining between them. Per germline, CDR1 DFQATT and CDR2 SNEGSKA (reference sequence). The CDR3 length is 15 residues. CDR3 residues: CSARDPSGPADTQYF. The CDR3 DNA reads TGCAGTGCTAGAGACCCGTCCGGTCCGGCAGATACGCAGTATTTT.

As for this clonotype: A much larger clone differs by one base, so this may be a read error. The CDR3 reads CANSVEDRAEVETQYF. The CDR3 DNA reads TGTGCCAACAGCGTAGAGGACAGGGCAGAGGTGGAGACCCAGTACTTC. The chain couples TRBV9 to TRBJ2-5; 8 positions agree with TRBD1. Looked up from germline, CDR1 is SGDLS and CDR2 is YYNGEE. The CDR3 runs 16 residues. The full variable domain, in which reference TRBV9 and TRBJ2-5 provide the parts outside the CDR3, is DSGVTQTPKHLITATGQRVTLRCSPRSGDLSVYWYQQSLDQGLQFLIQYYNGEERAKGNILERFSAQQFPDLHSELNLSSLELGDSALYFCANSVEDRAEVETQYFGPGTRLLVL.

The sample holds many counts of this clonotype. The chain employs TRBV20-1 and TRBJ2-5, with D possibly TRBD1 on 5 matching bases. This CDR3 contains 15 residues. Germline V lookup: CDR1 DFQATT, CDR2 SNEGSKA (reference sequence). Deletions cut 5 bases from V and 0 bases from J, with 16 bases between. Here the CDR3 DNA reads TGCAGTGCTCCCCGCCCGACAGAGAACCAAGAGACCCAGTACTTC. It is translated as CSAPRPTENQETQYF.

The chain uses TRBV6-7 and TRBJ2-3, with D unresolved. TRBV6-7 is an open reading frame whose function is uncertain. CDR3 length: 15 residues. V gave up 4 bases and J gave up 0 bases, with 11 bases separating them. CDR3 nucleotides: TGTGCCAGCAGTTCAAGGGATAATAGCACAGATACGCAGTATTTT. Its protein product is CASSSRDNSTDTQYF.

The CDR3 spells CSGLASGSTDTQYF. CDR3 nucleotide sequence: TGCAGTGGGCTGGCTAGCGGGAGTACAGATACGCAGTATTTT. V and J are TRBV20-1 and TRBJ2-3, with TRBD2 identical over 10 bases. Trimming took 7 bases from V and 3 from J; bases not matched to a gene: 7. This CDR3 region has 14 residues. In germline, CDR1 is DFQATT, CDR2 SNEGSKA (reference sequence).

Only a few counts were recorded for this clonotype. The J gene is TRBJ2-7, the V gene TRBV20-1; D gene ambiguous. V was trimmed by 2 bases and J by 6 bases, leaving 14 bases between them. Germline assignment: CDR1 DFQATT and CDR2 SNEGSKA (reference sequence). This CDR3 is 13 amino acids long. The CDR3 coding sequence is TGCAGTGCTAGAACTGGGCTGGGTAGCGAGCAGTACTTC. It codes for CSARTGLGSEQYF.

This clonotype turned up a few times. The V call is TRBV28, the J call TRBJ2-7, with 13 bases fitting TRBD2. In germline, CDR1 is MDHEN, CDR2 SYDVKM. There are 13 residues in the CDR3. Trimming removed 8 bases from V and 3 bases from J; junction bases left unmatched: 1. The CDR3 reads CASGTSGIYEQYF. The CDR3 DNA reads TGTGCCAGCGGGACTAGCGGGATCTACGAGCAGTACTTC.

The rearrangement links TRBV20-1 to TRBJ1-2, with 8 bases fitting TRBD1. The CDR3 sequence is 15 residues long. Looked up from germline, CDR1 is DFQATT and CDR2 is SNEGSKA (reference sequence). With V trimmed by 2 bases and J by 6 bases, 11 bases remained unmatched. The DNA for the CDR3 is TGCAGTGCTAGATCCCAGGACAGCAGGGGGCATGGCTACACCTTC. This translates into CSARSQDSRGHGYTF.

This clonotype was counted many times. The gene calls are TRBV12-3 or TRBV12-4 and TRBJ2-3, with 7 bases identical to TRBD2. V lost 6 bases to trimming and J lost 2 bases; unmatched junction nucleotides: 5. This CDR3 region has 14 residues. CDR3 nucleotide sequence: TGTGCCAGCAGGGCCGGGGGGTCCACAGATACGCAGTATTTT. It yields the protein CASRAGGSTDTQYF.